This note documents a single TCR beta chain sequence. The specificity of this receptor is unknown. Base-call qualities are not available, and no considerably larger clone is one nucleotide away. This specimen belongs to a study of blood T cells in healthy people across ages (dated by TCRdb to between 2014 and 2017). Context from the whole study: In model experiments, template switching captured about one uniquely barcoded TCR beta cDNA molecule for every two T cells. To track age-related changes in TCR beta repertoire diversity, the study relied on deep sequencing normalized with unique cDNA molecular identifiers. The donors were divided into four age groups: young (average about 16 years), middle-aged (approximately 39), aged (roughly 66) and long-lived (around 87). For two donors (one aged 18 to 30 and one aged 80 or older), the study analyzed two additional independent replicas of 1 million unique cDNA reads from the same blood draw.

Library creation used 5' RACE. The instrument was an Illumina HiSeq 2500. A second PCR of roughly 7 to 12 cycles was run with a J-beta primer mix and a sample-barcoded 5' primer. A unique molecular identifier was introduced onto each TCR beta cDNA molecule by a template-switch 5' adaptor carrying 12 random nucleotides. Each sample yielded at least 3 million CDR3-containing paired-end reads. All of the RNA was converted into first-strand cDNA using the Mint cDNA synthesis kit, with a TRBC-specific oligonucleotide serving as the primer. Following uracil-DNA glycosylase treatment, all cDNA underwent a first 18-cycle PCR with the universal primers M1SS and BC2_uni_R. Per the original workflow: Normalization of each sample was performed by random selection of 1 million high-quality reads, each carrying a distinct molecular identifier. Instead of being binned into consensus sequences, reads with shared molecular identifiers were discarded. MiTCR, set to a Q25 quality threshold and the strictest error-elimination algorithm, was used for CDR3 identification, clonotype clustering and error correction. Lower-bound total TCR beta diversity was estimated with a nonparametric unseen species model using Euler transformation. TCRdb itself trimmed the public reads at Q25 with fastp, ran MiXCR and retained productive beta chains. Duplicate CDR3 protein sequences are folded into a single record with the most common DNA and genes. V and J calls and clone size were set by TCRdb, not the authors. This sample has fewer than 650,000 distinct CDR3 sequences in its table, and roughly a quarter of those were observed once. About 3.3% of the sample belongs to the ten largest clones.

Trimming removed 6 bases from V and 5 bases from J, leaving 22 bases between the germline ends. Looking up the germline V gene yields CDR1 SGHTA and CDR2 FQGNSA. The CDR3 spans 16 residues, from the cysteine through the phenylalanine. The kept DNA is CDR3 alone, 48 bases in frame from the first base. Paper-wide results and their limitations: The CMV infection status of donors was not known, potentially confounding age-related changes in expanded clonotypes. Since profiling was done on bulk unsorted PBMCs, naive and antigen-experienced compartments could not be conclusively compared. As age increased, observed TCR beta diversity per million T cells dropped in a roughly linear way, and a significant reduction was already evident by age 40. Compared with the aged group, the long-lived group had more naive CD4+ T cells, fewer expanded clones and increased TCR diversity, a pattern suggesting age selection. Observed TCR beta diversity correlated strongly with the percentage of naive T cells measured by flow cytometry. Total diversity estimates from one million sequenced T cells were considered lower bounds and underestimates.

The roughly 38 donors, aged roughly 6 to 100 years, were systemically healthy Caucasian individuals from Russia. Each donor gave 8 to 10 milliliters of peripheral blood, drawn into EDTA-treated Vacutainer tubes. Ficoll-Paque density-gradient centrifugation was used to isolate PBMCs, with at least 6 million per sample. Trizol reagent was used to extract total RNA from the PBMCs, yielding at least 5 micrograms per sample. Naive CD45RAhigh/CD27high T cell percentages were measured by flow cytometry on a PBMC aliquot from every donor. This sample also belongs to another study, concerning T cells of mothers and their children. The second study also describes: Nine systemically healthy Caucasian individuals, comprising three mothers and their six children, were included as donors. cDNA synthesis consumed the entire amount of extracted RNA, loaded at about 1.6 ug RNA in each 15 ul reaction. Sample barcodes and 2-4 random nucleotides were added via the M1S primer in the second PCR. Each mother yielded over 8.5 million TCR beta CDR3 reads and each child 2.5 million to 3.5 million reads. Thymic selection similarly shapes TCR recombination output in related and unrelated pairs, with minor effect from inherited differences. Normalized repertoire overlap was always slightly but never significantly higher in related than unrelated mother-child pairs. No persistent microchimeric T cell clones were detected, at a sensitivity of roughly 96 clones per million clonotypes. To look for features that set related mother-child pairs apart from unrelated individuals, the researchers ran deep NGS to compare the TCR beta repertoires of mothers and children. On average, the children were approximately 11 +/- 4 years old, while the mothers were roughly 40 +/- 4 years old. Libraries were sequenced on Illumina HiSeq 2000 with 100+100 nt paired-end reads after adapter ligation with NEBNext reagents. To prevent cross-contamination, the mother and child libraries were prepared a month apart and were sequenced in separate runs. For each donor, between roughly 450,000 and 2,100,000 distinct TCR beta clonotypes were identified. Naive TCR beta clonotypes were estimated from low-frequency clonotypes matched to each donor's FACS-determined naive share, without sorting.

The sequence was obtained from a boy aged 2 to 10 in good health. The chain employs TRBV7-2 and TRBJ2-5; a tentative D match to TRBD2 spans 6 bases. Sequencing was performed on blood. Here is the DNA: TGTGCCAGCAGGTTGGGCGGGGCGGCATTTGGGGAGACCCAGTACTTC. Translated, it reads CASRLGGAAFGETQYF. Supplemented by the reference TRBV7-2 and TRBJ2-5 proteins around the CDR3, the complete variable domain is GAGVSQSPSNKVTEKGKDVELRCDPISGHTALYWYRQSLGQGLEFLIYFQGNSAPDKSGLPSDRFSAERTGGSVSTLTIQRTQQEDSAVYLCASRLGGAAFGETQYFGPGTRLLVL.